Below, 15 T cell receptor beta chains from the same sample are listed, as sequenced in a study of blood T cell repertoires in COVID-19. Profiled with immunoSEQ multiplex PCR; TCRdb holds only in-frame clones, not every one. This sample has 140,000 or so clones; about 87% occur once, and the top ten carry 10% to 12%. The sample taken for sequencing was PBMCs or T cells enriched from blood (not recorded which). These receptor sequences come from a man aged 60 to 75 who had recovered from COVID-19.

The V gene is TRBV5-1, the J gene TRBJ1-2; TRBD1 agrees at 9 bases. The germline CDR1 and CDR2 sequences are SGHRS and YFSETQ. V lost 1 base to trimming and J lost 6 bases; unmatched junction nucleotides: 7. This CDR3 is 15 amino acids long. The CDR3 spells CASSLRDRVGDGYTF. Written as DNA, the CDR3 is TGCGCCAGCAGCTTGCGGGACAGGGTAGGCGATGGCTACACCTTC.

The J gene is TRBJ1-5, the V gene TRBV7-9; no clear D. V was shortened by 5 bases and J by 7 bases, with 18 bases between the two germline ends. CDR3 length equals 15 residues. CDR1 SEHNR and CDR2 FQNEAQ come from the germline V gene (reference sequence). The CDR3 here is CASSAQAGGSQPQHF. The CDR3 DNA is TGTGCCAGCAGCGCCCAGGCGGGAGGCAGCCAGCCCCAGCATTTT.

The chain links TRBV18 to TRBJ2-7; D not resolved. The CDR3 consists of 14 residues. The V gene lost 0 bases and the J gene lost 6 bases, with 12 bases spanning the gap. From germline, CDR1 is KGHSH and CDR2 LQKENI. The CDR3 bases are TGTGCCAGCTCACCACCTTCTTCCCGTCTCGAGCAGTACTTC. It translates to CASSPPSSRLEQYF.

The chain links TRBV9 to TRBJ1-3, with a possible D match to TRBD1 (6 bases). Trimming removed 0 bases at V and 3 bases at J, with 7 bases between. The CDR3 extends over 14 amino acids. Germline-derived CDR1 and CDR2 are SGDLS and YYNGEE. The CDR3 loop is CASSVGGGGNTIYF. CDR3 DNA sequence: TGTGCCAGCAGCGTAGGAGGGGGTGGAAACACCATATATTTT. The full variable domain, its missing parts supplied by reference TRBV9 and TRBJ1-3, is DSGVTQTPKHLITATGQRVTLRCSPRSGDLSVYWYQQSLDQGLQFLIQYYNGEERAKGNILERFSAQQFPDLHSELNLSSLELGDSALYFCASSVGGGGNTIYFGEGSWLTVV.

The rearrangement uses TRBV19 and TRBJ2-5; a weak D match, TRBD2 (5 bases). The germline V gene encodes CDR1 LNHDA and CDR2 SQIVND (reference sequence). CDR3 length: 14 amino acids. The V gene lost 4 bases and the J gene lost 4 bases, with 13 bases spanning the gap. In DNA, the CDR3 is TGTGCCAGTAGTACGATCGGGGTTGGAGAGACCCAGTACTTC. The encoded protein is CASSTIGVGETQYF.

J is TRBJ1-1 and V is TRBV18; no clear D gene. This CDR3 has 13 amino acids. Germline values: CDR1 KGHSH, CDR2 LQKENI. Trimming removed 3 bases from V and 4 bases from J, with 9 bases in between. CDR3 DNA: TGTGCCAGCTCACCGTCGTCCGGCACTGAAGCTTTCTTT. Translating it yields CASSPSSGTEAFF.

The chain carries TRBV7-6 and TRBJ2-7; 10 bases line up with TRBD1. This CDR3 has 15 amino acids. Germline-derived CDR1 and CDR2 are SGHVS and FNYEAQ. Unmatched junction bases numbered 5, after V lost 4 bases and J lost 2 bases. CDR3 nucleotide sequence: TGTGCCAGCAGCTCCAGGACAGGGGGTCCCTACGAGCAGTACTTC. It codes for CASSSRTGGPYEQYF.

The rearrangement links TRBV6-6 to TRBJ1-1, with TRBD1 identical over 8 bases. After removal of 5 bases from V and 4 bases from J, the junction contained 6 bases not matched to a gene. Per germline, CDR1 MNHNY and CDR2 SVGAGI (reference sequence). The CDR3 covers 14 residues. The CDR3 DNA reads TGTGCCAGCAGTGCCCAGGGGGCTTTCACTGAAGCTTTCTTT. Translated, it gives CASSAQGAFTEAFF.

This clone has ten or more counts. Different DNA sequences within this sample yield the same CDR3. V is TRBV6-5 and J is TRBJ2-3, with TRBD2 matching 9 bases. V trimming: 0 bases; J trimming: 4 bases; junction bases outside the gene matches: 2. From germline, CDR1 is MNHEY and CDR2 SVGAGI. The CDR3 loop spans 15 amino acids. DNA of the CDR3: TGTGCCAGCAGTTACTCGGCGGGGGGGGCAGATACGCAGTATTTT. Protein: CASSYSAGGADTQYF.

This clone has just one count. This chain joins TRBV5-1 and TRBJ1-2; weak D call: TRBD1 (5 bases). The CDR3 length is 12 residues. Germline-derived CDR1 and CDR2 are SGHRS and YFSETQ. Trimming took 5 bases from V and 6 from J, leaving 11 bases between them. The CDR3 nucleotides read TGCGCCAGCAGTTACTGGGGGGATGGCTACACCTTC. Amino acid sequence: CASSYWGDGYTF.

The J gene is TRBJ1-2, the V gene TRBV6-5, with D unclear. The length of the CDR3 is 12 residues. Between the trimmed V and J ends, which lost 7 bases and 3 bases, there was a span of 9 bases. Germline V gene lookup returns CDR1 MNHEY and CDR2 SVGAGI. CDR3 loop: CASKREDYGYTF. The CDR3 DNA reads TGTGCCAGCAAGAGGGAGGACTATGGCTACACCTTC.

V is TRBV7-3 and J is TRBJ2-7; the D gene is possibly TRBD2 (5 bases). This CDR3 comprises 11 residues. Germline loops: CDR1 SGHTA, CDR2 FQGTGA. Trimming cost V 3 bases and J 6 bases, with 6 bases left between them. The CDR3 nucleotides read TGTGCCAGCAGCTTCGGAGGCGAGCAGTACTTC. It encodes CASSFGGEQYF.

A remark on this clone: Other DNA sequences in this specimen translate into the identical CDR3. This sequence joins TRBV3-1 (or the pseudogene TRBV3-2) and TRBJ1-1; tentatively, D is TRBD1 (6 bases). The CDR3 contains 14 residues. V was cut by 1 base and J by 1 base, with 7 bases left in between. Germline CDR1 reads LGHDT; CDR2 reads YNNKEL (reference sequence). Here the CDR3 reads CASSQGGGNTEAFF. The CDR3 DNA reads TGTGCCAGCAGCCAAGGAGGGGGGAACACTGAAGCTTTCTTT.

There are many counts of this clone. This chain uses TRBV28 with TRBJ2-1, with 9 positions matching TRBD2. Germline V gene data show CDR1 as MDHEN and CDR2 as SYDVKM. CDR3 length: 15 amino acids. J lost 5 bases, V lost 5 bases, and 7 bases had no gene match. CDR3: CASSPTSGSHNEQFF. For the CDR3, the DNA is TGTGCCAGCAGTCCTACTAGCGGGTCCCACAATGAGCAGTTCTTC.

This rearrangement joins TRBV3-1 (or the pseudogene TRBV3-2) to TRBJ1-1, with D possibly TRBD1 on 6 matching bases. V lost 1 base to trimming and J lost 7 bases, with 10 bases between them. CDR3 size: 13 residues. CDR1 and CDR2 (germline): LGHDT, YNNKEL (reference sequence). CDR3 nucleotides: TGTGCCAGCAGCCAAGTCCAGGGGAATGAAGCTTTCTTT. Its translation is CASSQVQGNEAFF.